A single T cell receptor beta chain is shown here with its context. V shed 6 bases and J shed 0 bases, with 11 bases lying between them. Germline values: CDR1 MNHEY, CDR2 SVGAGI. The CDR3 loop spans 14 amino acids. The sample is drawn from a study of blood T cell repertoires in COVID-19. Study-level background: Material from acute and convalescent COVID-19 was sourced from the United States, Italy and Spain.

The assay was immunoSEQ multiplex PCR, and TCRdb's table has in-frame clones only and misses some. The sample yields around 180,000 clones, 74% seen once. This sequence was found in a woman aged 80 or over with acute or convalescent COVID-19. Sequenced material: peripheral blood. The V call is TRBV6-5, the J call TRBJ1-2; perhaps TRBD1 as D (6 bases). The CDR3 nucleotides read TGTGCCAGCAGCATACAGGGAACTAACTATGGCTACACCTTC. The encoded protein is CASSIQGTNYGYTF.